The 23 T cell receptor beta chains in this list originate from one sample, sequenced in a study of identical twins. One entry per CDR3 protein results from TCRdb running MiXCR on the 5' RACE reads. The data contain approximately 890,000 distinct CDR3 sequences, roughly an eighth of them singletons. The data also belong to a second study, concerning yellow fever vaccine responses in identical twins.

The sequenced sample was PBMCs. These receptors were obtained from a woman aged 18-29 years in good health.

The CDR3 reads CASRRVLAGFSLHNEQFF. In DNA form, the CDR3 reads TGTGCCAGCAGACGCGTACTAGCGGGGTTTTCCCTCCACAATGAGCAGTTCTTC. The rearrangement joins TRBV6-2 or TRBV6-3 to TRBJ2-1; 10 positions match TRBD2. Looked up from germline, CDR1 is MNHEY and CDR2 is SVGEGT. V shed 6 bases and J 5 bases; nucleotides not matched to a gene: 16. The CDR3 runs to 18 residues.

The sample holds a few counts of this clonotype. V is TRBV28 and J is TRBJ1-2; 7 bases map to TRBD1. Germline V lookup: CDR1 MDHEN, CDR2 SYDVKM. The CDR3 is 13 amino acids. V was pared by 7 bases and J by 4 bases, with 6 bases of the junction left unmatched. As DNA, the CDR3 is TGTGCCAGCACCTCGACAGGGTTCTATGGCTACACCTTC. Protein: CASTSTGFYGYTF.

This clonotype was seen only a few times. The chain couples TRBV11-2 to TRBJ2-7; a weak D match, TRBD2 (7 bases). Germline CDR1 is SGHAT and CDR2 is FQNNGV. V lost 5 bases to trimming and J lost 4 bases, with 15 bases between them. The length of the CDR3 is 14 residues. The CDR3 loop is CASSTVRGAYEQYF. CDR3 bases: TGTGCCAGCAGCACCGTTCGGGGGGCTTACGAGCAGTACTTC.

The V call is TRBV6-2 or TRBV6-3, the J call TRBJ1-2, with a weak D call TRBD1 (6 bases). This CDR3 has 14 amino acids. The germline CDR1 and CDR2 sequences are MNHEY and SVGEGT. Trimming stripped 4 bases from V and 4 bases from J, with 13 bases between. In DNA, the CDR3 is TGTGCCAGCAGTTGGGACATCCTGGGCTATGGCTACACCTTC. This encodes CASSWDILGYGYTF.

The chain uses TRBV7-8 and TRBJ2-7, with 8 bases matching TRBD1. The CDR3 consists of 17 residues. Germline V gene lookup returns CDR1 SGHVS and CDR2 FQNEAQ. The J segment lost 4 bases and the V segment lost 2 bases, leaving 13 bases of the junction unmatched. The CDR3 DNA reads as TGTGCCAGCAGCTTAACGGCCGCGACAGGGGTTGCGTACGAGCAGTACTTC. It encodes CASSLTAATGVAYEQYF.

The CDR3: CATPPQLAGAYEQFF. DNA of the CDR3: TGTGCCACCCCGCCACAGCTAGCGGGAGCATATGAGCAGTTCTTC. The chain couples TRBV7-9 to TRBJ2-1; 10 bases align to TRBD2. Germline V gives CDR1 SEHNR, CDR2 FQNEAQ (reference sequence). J was trimmed by 8 bases and V by 10 bases; bases with no gene match: 14. The CDR3 is 15 residues long.

V gene TRBV2 combines with J gene TRBJ2-2; the D gene could be TRBD1 or TRBD2 (5 bases each). The CDR3 spans 14 residues. Looked up from germline, CDR1 is SNHLY and CDR2 is FYNNEI. Trimming removed 9 bases at V and 3 bases at J, with 14 bases between. DNA for the CDR3: TGTGCCAGTACCGGGACCCCCGACACCGGGGAGCTGTTTTTT. Translated, it gives CASTGTPDTGELFF.

V usage is TRBV9 and J usage is TRBJ2-1; D tentatively fits TRBD1 or TRBD2 (6 bases each). Trimming removed 0 bases at V and 12 bases at J, with 19 bases between. CDR3 length equals 15 residues. Germline V gives CDR1 SGDLS, CDR2 YYNGEE. The chain's CDR3 is CASSVGLDRSRGQFF. CDR3 nucleotide sequence: TGTGCCAGCAGCGTAGGACTAGATAGGAGCAGGGGGCAGTTCTTC.

This clonotype was observed a few times. The genes are TRBV5-1 and TRBJ2-2; TRBD1 matches 7 bases. This CDR3 contains 16 residues. From germline, CDR1 is SGHRS and CDR2 YFSETQ. V gave up 3 bases and J gave up 1 base; unmatched junction bases: 6. CDR3 in DNA: TGCGCCAGCAGCTGGGACAGCCGATTGAACACCGGGGAGCTGTTTTTT. It codes for CASSWDSRLNTGELFF.

This clonotype has only a few counts. The chain couples TRBV7-2 to TRBJ2-2; a weak D match, TRBD1 (5 bases). This CDR3 is built from 14 residues. Germline CDR1 reads SGHTA; CDR2 reads FQGNSA. Trimming took 1 base from V and 7 from J, leaving 10 bases between them. CDR3 nucleotides: TGTGCCAGCAGCTTAGAGTCTAGGGGCGGGGAGCTGTTTTTT. It is translated as CASSLESRGGELFF.

This clonotype has just a few counts. This chain joins TRBV10-2 and TRBJ2-7; TRBD2 matches at 10 bases. V trimming: 4 bases; J trimming: 4 bases; junction bases outside the gene matches: 4. Germline loops: CDR1 WSHSY, CDR2 SAAADI. This CDR3 is built from 14 residues. The CDR3 sequence: CASSGASGSYEQYF. CDR3 bases: TGCGCCAGCAGTGGGGCTAGCGGGAGTTACGAGCAGTACTTC.

Ten or more counts support this clonotype. This sequence joins TRBV6-4 and TRBJ2-3; 8 nucleotides align to TRBD2. This CDR3 is built from 15 residues. J lost 6 bases, V lost 4 bases, and 9 bases had no gene match. CDR1 MRHNA and CDR2 SNTAGT come from the germline V gene. For the CDR3, the DNA is TGTGCCAGCAGTGCCGGACTTAGCGGGGTGGATACGCAGTATTTT. The encoded protein is CASSAGLSGVDTQYF.

The chain combines TRBV6-1 with TRBJ1-5; TRBD1 aligns across 11 bases. The CDR3 length is 15 residues. The trim removed 4 bases at V and 6 bases at J, leaving 5 bases unmatched. The germline CDR1 and CDR2 sequences are MNHNS and SASEGT. DNA of the CDR3: TGTGCCAGCAGTGCGCCGGGACAGGGGGTTCAGCCCCAGCATTTT. Its translation is CASSAPGQGVQPQHF.

This clonotype was picked up many times. The rearrangement joins TRBV2 to TRBJ2-2; 7 bases match TRBD2. The V gene end was trimmed by 6 bases and the J gene end by 0 bases; junction bases not matched to a gene: 4. The V gene's germline CDR1 is SNHLY and CDR2 FYNNEI. There are 15 residues in the CDR3. The CDR3 protein is CASRLAEANTGELFF. Here the CDR3 DNA reads TGTGCCAGCAGGCTAGCGGAAGCGAACACCGGGGAGCTGTTTTTT.

A few counts support this clonotype. This CDR3 reads CASSLDSAGGSYNEQFF. DNA for the CDR3: TGTGCCAGCAGCTTAGATTCGGCGGGAGGGTCCTACAATGAGCAGTTCTTC. V usage is TRBV7-9 and J usage is TRBJ2-1, with 9 bases aligning to TRBD2. Germline assignment: CDR1 SEHNR and CDR2 FQNEAQ (reference sequence). This CDR3 comprises 17 residues. V trimming: 1 base; J trimming: 1 base; junction bases outside the gene matches: 5. Looking up the rest from reference TRBV7-9 and TRBJ2-1 gives the full variable domain: DTGVSQNPRHKITKRGQNVTFRCDPISEHNRLYWYRQTLGQGPEFLTYFQNEAQLEKSRLLSDRFSAERPKGSFSTLEIQRTEQGDSAMYLCASSLDSAGGSYNEQFFGPGTRLTVL.

The chain has TRBV20-1 and TRBJ2-5, with a possible D match to TRBD2 (5 bases). Germline V lookup: CDR1 DFQATT, CDR2 SNEGSKA (reference sequence). The ends were cut back, 5 bases at V and 2 bases at J, with 12 bases in the middle. The CDR3 has 13 amino acids. CDR3 nucleotide sequence: TGCAGTGCTCTGAGCGGCAAACAAGAGACCCAGTACTTC. Protein product: CSALSGKQETQYF.

The V and J genes are TRBV29-1 and TRBJ2-2; D is possibly TRBD1 or TRBD2 (7 bases each). Trimming pared 5 bases from V and 6 bases from J, leaving 13 bases between. CDR3 length: 13 residues. CDR1 is SQVTM, CDR2 ANQGSEA, per germline. The CDR3: CSVWEGAAGELFF. The CDR3 region has the DNA TGCAGCGTTTGGGAGGGGGCTGCCGGGGAGCTGTTTTTT.

This clonotype was detected many times. V usage is TRBV20-1 and J usage is TRBJ2-7; 11 positions match TRBD2. This CDR3 comprises 15 residues. The V segment lost 4 bases and the J segment 5 bases; nucleotides outside the gene matches: 10. Germline V gene lookup returns CDR1 DFQATT and CDR2 SNEGSKA (reference sequence). CDR3 sequence: CSAKGILAGDNEQYF. CDR3 bases: TGCAGTGCTAAGGGTATACTAGCGGGAGATAACGAGCAGTACTTC.

The chain combines TRBV6-5 with TRBJ2-7; possible D gene TRBD2, 6 bases. V was pared by 0 bases and J by 7 bases, with 16 bases between. Per germline, CDR1 MNHEY and CDR2 SVGAGI. This CDR3 region has 15 residues. The CDR3 region has the DNA TGTGCCAGCAGTTACTCGAAGTTGCTAGCGCGGGAGCAGTACTTC. Amino acid sequence: CASSYSKLLAREQYF.

This clonotype was picked up many times. V usage is TRBV5-1 and J usage is TRBJ2-3; the D gene could be TRBD1 or TRBD2 (5 bases each). CDR1 and CDR2 (germline): SGHRS, YFSETQ. V lost 3 bases and J 4 bases, leaving 18 bases between the germline ends. The CDR3 totals 16 residues. CDR3 nucleotide sequence: TGCGCCAGCAGCTGGGAAGAGGGGCTGGTGTCAGATACGCAGTATTTT. It codes for CASSWEEGLVSDTQYF.

The chain combines TRBV12-3 or TRBV12-4 with TRBJ2-7, with TRBD2 identical over 9 bases. Germline trimming cut 1 base from V and 6 bases from J; bases unmatched to any gene: 7. The CDR3 has 15 amino acids. The CDR3 sequence: CASSLGRGGLGEQYV. CDR3 bases: TGTGCCAGCAGTTTAGGGCGGGGGGGCCTCGGCGAGCAGTACGTC.

This clonotype was recorded at least ten times. The chain links TRBV28 to TRBJ1-6; D gene unclear. V gave up 7 bases and J gave up 10 bases, with 20 bases separating them. Looked up from germline, CDR1 is MDHEN and CDR2 is SYDVKM. CDR3 length equals 15 residues. The CDR3 sequence is CASINSGGPGSPLHF. CDR3 bases: TGTGCCAGCATTAACTCGGGCGGACCCGGCTCACCCCTCCACTTT.

The J gene is TRBJ1-5, the V gene TRBV20-1; no clear D. CDR3 length: 12 amino acids. The germline V and J ends were trimmed by 1 base and 5 bases, with 6 bases remaining between them. Germline assignment: CDR1 DFQATT and CDR2 SNEGSKA (reference sequence). CDR3 DNA: TGCAGTGCTAGAGGCGTCCATCAGCCCCAGCATTTT. It is translated as CSARGVHQPQHF.